One sample yielded the 26 T cell receptor beta chains listed below, sequenced in a study of cytomegalovirus exposure and HLA in healthy donors. Researchers ran the PCR with 60 Vbeta and 13 Jbeta primers. Measured with immunoSEQ multiplex PCR; TCRdb has only the in-frame clones, and not every one. The sample lists around 130,000 clones, roughly 86% occurring once. The sample consisted of PBMCs. Source of these receptors: a woman in her 40s in good health and CMV-seronegative.

V usage is TRBV7-2 and J usage is TRBJ1-1; tentative D call: TRBD1 (5 bases). The CDR3 runs 13 residues. V was clipped by 0 bases and J by 10 bases, with 12 bases between them. Germline V gene lookup returns CDR1 SGHTA and CDR2 FQGNSA. CDR3 sequence: CASSLARGDRAFF. The CDR3 DNA sequence: TGTGCCAGCAGCTTAGCCCGGGGGGACCGAGCTTTCTTT.

The CDR3 sequence is CASGTPTSTDTQYF. The CDR3 bases are TGTGCCAGCGGGACCCCTACTAGCACAGATACGCAGTATTTT. This chain joins TRBV10-3 and TRBJ2-3; D is possibly TRBD2 (6 bases). This CDR3 is 14 amino acids long. Trimming pared 10 bases from V and 0 bases from J, leaving 14 bases between. Germline V lookup: CDR1 ENHRY, CDR2 SYGVKD.

Details on this clone: One end of the junction does not line up with germline, which may come from a read error. J is TRBJ2-1 and V is TRBV7-7; TRBD2 matches 9 bases. This CDR3 has 15 residues. Germline V gene sequence: CDR1 SSHAT, CDR2 FNYEAQ (reference sequence). The CDR3 sequence is CASSLGSGRRNEQFF. CDR3 DNA: TGTGCTAGCAGCTTAGGTAGCGGGAGAAGGAACGAGCAGTTCTTC.

As concerns this clone: The identical CDR3 is also encoded by other nucleotide sequences in the sample. The chain has TRBV2 and TRBJ2-5; a weak D match, TRBD1 (5 bases). V lost 2 bases to trimming and J lost 3 bases, with 7 bases between them. Per germline, CDR1 SNHLY and CDR2 FYNNEI. CDR3 size: 13 residues. CDR3 sequence (DNA): TGTGCCAGCAGTGAACTAGGGGAAGAGACCCAGTACTTC. Translation: CASSELGEETQYF.

The chain combines TRBV14 with TRBJ2-1; D not certain. CDR1 and CDR2 from the germline V gene are SGHDN and FVKESK. V shed 1 base and J shed 4 bases, with 17 bases lying between them. The CDR3 consists of 17 residues. This chain's CDR3 is CASSQVFGSHLYNEQFF. CDR3 coding DNA: TGTGCCAGCAGCCAAGTCTTTGGCTCCCACCTTTACAATGAGCAGTTCTTC.

On this clone itself: The junction does not match germline at one end; this may be a read error. The J gene is TRBJ2-2, the V gene TRBV7-9; no reliable D call. Germline V CDR1 and CDR2: SEHNR, FQNEAQ (reference sequence). The CDR3 sequence is 13 residues long. The CDR3 here is CSSSPQYTGELFF. In DNA, the CDR3 is TGTTCCAGCAGCCCTCAGTACACCGGGGAGCTGTTTTTT.

This sequence joins TRBV10-3 and TRBJ2-2; tentative D call: TRBD2 (6 bases). Germline V gene lookup returns CDR1 ENHRY and CDR2 SYGVKD. Trimming shortened V by 4 bases and J by 1 base, and 10 bases separated the two germline ends. This CDR3 has 15 residues. The CDR3 region has the DNA TGTGCCATCAGTGTCGGGGGTCAGAACACCGGGGAGCTGTTTTTT. This translates into CAISVGGQNTGELFF.

This chain connects TRBV27 to TRBJ2-7; D unresolved. V was cut by 0 bases and J by 3 bases, with 15 bases left in between. The CDR3 is 16 amino acids. CDR1 MNHEY and CDR2 SMNVEV come from the germline V gene (reference sequence). CDR3: CASSLSFIYSFYEQYF. The CDR3 coding sequence is TGTGCCAGCAGTTTATCCTTTATTTATAGTTTCTACGAGCAGTACTTC.

This clone has a handful of counts. The gene calls are TRBV30 and TRBJ2-2, with 8 bases lining up with TRBD1. V was pared by 2 bases and J by 4 bases, with 9 bases of the junction left unmatched. The length of the CDR3 is 16 residues. CDR1 is GTSNPN, CDR2 SVGIG, per germline (reference sequence). This CDR3 reads CAWSRRTGLRTGELFF. The CDR3 region has the DNA TGTGCCTGGAGTCGGAGGACAGGGCTCCGCACCGGGGAGCTGTTTTTT.

The chain recombines TRBV27 with TRBJ1-5, with 8 nucleotides matching TRBD1. The CDR3 runs 15 residues. Germline V gene data show CDR1 as MNHEY and CDR2 as SMNVEV (reference sequence). V lost 6 bases to trimming and J lost 3 bases; unmatched junction nucleotides: 7. In DNA, the CDR3 is TGTGCCAGCAGCCCGACAGGGGTCTTCAATCAGCCCCAGCATTTT. As protein: CASSPTGVFNQPQHF.

The chain has TRBV2 and TRBJ2-7; 12 positions agree with TRBD2. The CDR3 runs 17 residues. The junction had 13 bases not matched to a gene; V was cut back by 10 bases and J by 0 bases. Germline assignment: CDR1 SNHLY and CDR2 FYNNEI. CDR3 in amino acids: CAILGGLAGKSSYEQYF. DNA for the CDR3: TGTGCCATACTAGGGGGACTAGCGGGCAAGAGCTCCTACGAGCAGTACTTC.

V and J are TRBV2 and TRBJ2-7; tentative D call: TRBD2 (5 bases). V was pared by 3 bases and J by 7 bases, with 19 bases between. Germline CDR1 reads SNHLY; CDR2 reads FYNNEI. The CDR3 is made up of 15 amino acids. CDR3 DNA: TGTGCCAGCAGTGAGCTAGGTTGGGAGAGGCAAGAGCAGTACTTC. It codes for CASSELGWERQEQYF.

The V call is TRBV11-2, the J call TRBJ2-7; 9 bases are shared with TRBD2. Germline V gene sequence: CDR1 SGHAT, CDR2 FQNNGV. This CDR3 region has 18 residues. V shed 2 bases and J 6 bases; nucleotides not matched to a gene: 17. CDR3 sequence reads: CASSLWSGRPAWSPEQYF. The DNA for the CDR3 is TGTGCCAGCAGCTTATGGAGCGGGAGGCCCGCCTGGTCGCCCGAGCAGTACTTC.

The chain uses TRBV6-6 and TRBJ2-4, with D unclear. The V gene's germline CDR1 is MNHNY and CDR2 SVGAGI (reference sequence). The CDR3 covers 14 residues. V lost 4 bases and J lost 5, with 12 bases in between. CDR3 bases: TGTGCCAGCAGTTCCCCCCGGCGGCAAAACATTCAGTACTTC. It is translated as CASSSPRRQNIQYF.

The chain is built from TRBV19 and TRBJ2-2, with a possible D match to TRBD1 (6 bases). V gave up 0 bases and J gave up 0 bases, with 8 bases separating them. The germline gives CDR1 LNHDA, CDR2 SQIVND (reference sequence). This CDR3 region has 16 residues. The CDR3: CASSIDPGANTGELFF. The DNA of the CDR3 is TGTGCCAGTAGTATAGATCCAGGGGCGAACACCGGGGAGCTGTTTTTT.

The V gene is TRBV25-1, the J gene TRBJ2-7; D perhaps matches TRBD2 (6 bases). CDR3 size: 14 residues. In germline, CDR1 is MGHDK, CDR2 SYGVNS. Between the trimmed V and J ends, which lost 4 bases and 3 bases, there was a span of 13 bases. The DNA of the CDR3 is TGTGCCAGCAGTGTCCTGAAGACTAGCTACGAGCAGTACTTC. Protein: CASSVLKTSYEQYF.

V is TRBV5-1 and J is TRBJ1-2; no firm D call. This CDR3 comprises 15 residues. Deletions cut 6 bases from V and 4 bases from J, with 19 bases between. Per the germline V gene, CDR1 is SGHRS and CDR2 is YFSETQ. The CDR3 nucleotides read TGCGCCAGCACTGAGGCGGCGGGAGTCGGCTATGGCTACACCTTC. The encoded protein is CASTEAAGVGYGYTF.

This rearrangement joins TRBV6-5 to TRBJ2-1, with D possibly TRBD2 on 5 matching bases. Germline-derived CDR1 and CDR2 are MNHEY and SVGAGI. This CDR3 is built from 16 residues. Trimming removed 3 bases at V and 0 bases at J, with 12 bases between. As DNA, the CDR3 is TGTGCCAGCAGTTATTCCGGGATCAGCTCCTACAATGAGCAGTTCTTC. It encodes CASSYSGISSYNEQFF.

This chain joins TRBV6-6 and TRBJ2-7; 7 bases fit TRBD2. V was pared by 4 bases and J by 7 bases, with 13 bases of the junction left unmatched. Germline V gene sequence: CDR1 MNHNY, CDR2 SVGAGI (reference sequence). The CDR3 runs to 15 residues. The CDR3 DNA reads as TGTGCCAGCAGTTCAAGAGAGTGGGCCGGGGGGGAGCAGTACTTC. Protein product: CASSSREWAGGEQYF.

The chain is built from TRBV7-9 and TRBJ1-1, with 7 nucleotides matching TRBD1. The CDR3 runs to 14 residues. The V and J ends lost 3 bases and 3 bases, in that order; junction bases with no gene match: 4. The germline CDR1 and CDR2 sequences are SEHNR and FQNEAQ (reference sequence). DNA of the CDR3: TGTGCCAGCAGCTTGGACAGGACTTACACTGAAGCTTTCTTT. It is translated as CASSLDRTYTEAFF.

V usage is TRBV4-1 and J usage is TRBJ1-4, with a tentative D call TRBD1 (6 bases). The germline gives CDR1 MGHRA, CDR2 YSYEKL. The V end was cut by 2 bases, the J end by 3 bases, with 10 bases between. The length of the CDR3 is 15 residues. CDR3 sequence (DNA): TGCGCCAGCAGCCAAACAGGGATCGCTAATGAAAAACTGTTTTTT. This sequence encodes CASSQTGIANEKLFF.

With regard to this clone: At the DNA level, this CDR3 is encoded by other sequences in the same sample as well. The V and J genes are TRBV28 and TRBJ1-5; TRBD1 matches 9 bases. V dropped 4 bases and J dropped 4; count of bases not matched to a gene: 2. The CDR3 is 14 amino acids. Germline CDR1 MDHEN, CDR2 SYDVKM. CDR3 sequence: CASSSGQGNQPQHF. The DNA for the CDR3 is TGTGCCAGCAGTTCGGGACAGGGTAATCAGCCCCAGCATTTT.

The chain carries TRBV6-6 and TRBJ2-7; 9 positions agree with TRBD1. The CDR3 runs to 16 residues. Germline V gene lookup returns CDR1 MNHNY and CDR2 SVGAGI (reference sequence). V lost 4 bases, J lost 1 base, and 8 bases stayed unmatched. CDR3 DNA sequence: TGTGCCAGCAGTTCCCCCGGGACAGGGCGGTCCTACGAGCAGTACTTC. Protein: CASSSPGTGRSYEQYF.

V is TRBV7-8 and J is TRBJ2-7; 11 nucleotides agree with TRBD1. CDR3 length: 13 amino acids. Germline V CDR1 and CDR2: SGHVS, FQNEAQ. J lost 8 bases, V lost 5 bases, and 5 bases had no gene match. Here the CDR3 DNA reads TGTGCCAGCAGCGGGGACAGGGGGGGAAAGCAGTACTTC. This sequence encodes CASSGDRGGKQYF.

The chain is built from TRBV9 and TRBJ1-6, with D hard to call. Per germline, CDR1 SGDLS and CDR2 YYNGEE. The CDR3 spans 14 residues. Trimming cost V 2 bases and J 8 bases, with 11 bases left between them. This CDR3 is CASSVLDLDSPLHF. The CDR3 DNA sequence: TGTGCCAGCAGCGTCCTGGACTTAGATTCACCCCTCCACTTT.

The genes are TRBV30 and TRBJ2-5; 14 nucleotides match TRBD2. Per germline, CDR1 GTSNPN and CDR2 SVGIG (reference sequence). The length of the CDR3 is 17 residues. V gave up 0 bases and J gave up 4 bases; unmatched junction bases: 7. CDR3 loop: CAWSVGLAGGVGETQYF. In nucleotides, the CDR3 is TGTGCCTGGAGTGTAGGACTAGCGGGAGGAGTGGGAGAGACCCAGTACTTC.